This T cell receptor beta chain originates from a study of shared clonotypes between healthy human individuals. Per germline, CDR1 SQVTM and CDR2 ANQGSEA. CDR3 size: 13 residues. This table comes from immunoSEQ multiplex PCR, and its TCRdb copy is limited to in-frame clones, with some not included. Of about 2 million clones in the sample, over 85% are singletons; the top ten hold 1.2%. CD45RO-negative, CCR7-selected cells formed the naive CD8 fraction, which excluded terminally differentiated effector memory CD45RA+ cells. The sample consisted of naive CD8+ T cells sorted from blood. The rearrangement uses TRBV29-1 and TRBJ2-3; perhaps TRBD2 as D (6 bases). The sequence was collected from a man aged 18 to 30 in good health. CDR3 nucleotides: TGCAGTCTCTGGGGGGAAAACACAGATACGCAGTATTTT. The encoded protein is CSLWGENTDTQYF.